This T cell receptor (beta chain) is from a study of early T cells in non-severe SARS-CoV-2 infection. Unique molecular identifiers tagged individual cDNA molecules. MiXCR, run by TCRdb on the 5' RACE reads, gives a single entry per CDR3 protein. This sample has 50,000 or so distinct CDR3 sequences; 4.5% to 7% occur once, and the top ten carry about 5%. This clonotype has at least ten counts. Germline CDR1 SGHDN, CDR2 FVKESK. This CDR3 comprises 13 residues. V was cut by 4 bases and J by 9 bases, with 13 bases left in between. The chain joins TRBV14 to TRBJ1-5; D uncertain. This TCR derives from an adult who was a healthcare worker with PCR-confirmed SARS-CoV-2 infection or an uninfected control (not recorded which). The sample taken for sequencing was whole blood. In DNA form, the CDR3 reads TGTGCCAGCAGCCCCAACACCCTCGGGCCCCAGCATTTT. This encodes CASSPNTLGPQHF.